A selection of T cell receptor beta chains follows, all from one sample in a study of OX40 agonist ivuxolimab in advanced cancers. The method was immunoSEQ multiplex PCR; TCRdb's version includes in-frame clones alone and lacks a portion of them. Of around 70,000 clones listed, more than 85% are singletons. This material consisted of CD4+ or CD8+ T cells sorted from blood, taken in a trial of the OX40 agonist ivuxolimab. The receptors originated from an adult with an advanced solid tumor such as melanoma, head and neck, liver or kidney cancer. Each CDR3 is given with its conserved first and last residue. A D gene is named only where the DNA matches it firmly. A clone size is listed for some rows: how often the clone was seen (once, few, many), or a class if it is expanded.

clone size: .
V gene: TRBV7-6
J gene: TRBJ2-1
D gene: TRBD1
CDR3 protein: CASSFRTGGHEQFF
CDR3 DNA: TGTGCCAGCAGCTTCCGGACAGGGGGCCATGAGCAGTTCTTC

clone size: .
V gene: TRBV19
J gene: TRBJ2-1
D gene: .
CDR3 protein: CASSAQDWSHEQFF
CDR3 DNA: TGTGCCAGTAGTGCTCAGGACTGGTCTCATGAGCAGTTCTTC

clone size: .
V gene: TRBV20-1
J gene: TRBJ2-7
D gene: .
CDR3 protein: CSARDWSEQYF
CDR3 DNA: TGCAGTGCTAGAGATTGGTCAGAGCAGTACTTC

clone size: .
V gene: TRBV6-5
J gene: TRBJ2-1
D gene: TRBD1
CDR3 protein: CASRTSGGNEQFF
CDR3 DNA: TGTGCCAGCAGAACGTCAGGGGGAAATGAGCAGTTCTTC

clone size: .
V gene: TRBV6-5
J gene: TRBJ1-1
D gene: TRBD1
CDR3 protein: CASSSPPGGARAFF
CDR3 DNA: TGTGCCAGCAGTTCTCCGCCAGGGGGCGCACGGGCTTTCTTT

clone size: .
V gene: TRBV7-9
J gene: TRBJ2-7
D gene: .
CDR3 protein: CASSLRVLHEQYF
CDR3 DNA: TGTGCCAGCAGCTTAAGGGTTTTGCACGAGCAGTACTTC

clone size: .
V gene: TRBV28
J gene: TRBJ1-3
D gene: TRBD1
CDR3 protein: CASRSTGIGNTIYF
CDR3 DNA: TGTGCCAGCAGGTCGACAGGGATAGGAAACACCATATATTTT

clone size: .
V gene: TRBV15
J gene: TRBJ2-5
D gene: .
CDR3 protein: CATSAPRRGPQETQYF
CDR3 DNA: TGTGCCACCAGCGCCCCGAGGAGGGGGCCCCAAGAGACCCAGTACTTC

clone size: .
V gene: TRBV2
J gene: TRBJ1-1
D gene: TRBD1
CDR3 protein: CASSTNRQGLEAFF
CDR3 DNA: TGTGCCAGCAGTACAAACCGACAGGGCCTTGAAGCTTTCTTT

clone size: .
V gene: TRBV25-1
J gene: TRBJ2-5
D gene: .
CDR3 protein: CASSELRNKETQYF
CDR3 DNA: TGTGCCAGCAGTGAATTGAGGAACAAAGAGACCCAGTACTTC

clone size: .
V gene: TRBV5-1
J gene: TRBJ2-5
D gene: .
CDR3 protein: CASSLEGTRKETQYF
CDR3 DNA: TGCGCCAGCAGCTTGGAGGGGACACGTAAAGAGACCCAGTACTTC

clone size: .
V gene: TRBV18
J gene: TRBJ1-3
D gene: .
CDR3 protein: CASSPFQGTGNTIYF
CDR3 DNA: TGTGCCAGCTCACCCTTTCAGGGAACTGGAAACACCATATATTTT

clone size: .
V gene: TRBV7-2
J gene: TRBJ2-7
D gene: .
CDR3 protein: CASSLGGGYEQYF
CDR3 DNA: TGTGCCAGCAGCTTAGGGGGTGGCTACGAGCAGTACTTC

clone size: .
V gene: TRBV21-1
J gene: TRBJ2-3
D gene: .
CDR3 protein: CASSMRTSGPPAQYF
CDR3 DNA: TGTGCCAGCAGCATGCGGACTAGCGGGCCCCCGGCGCAGTATTTT

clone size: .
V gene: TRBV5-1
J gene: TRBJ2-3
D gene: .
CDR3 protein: CASSLAGSTDTQYF
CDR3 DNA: TGCGCCAGCAGCTTGGCCGGGAGCACAGATACGCAGTATTTT

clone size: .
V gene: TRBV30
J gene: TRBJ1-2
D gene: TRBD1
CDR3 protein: CAWSVGQGGPANYGYTF
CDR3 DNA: TGTGCCTGGAGTGTGGGACAGGGGGGGCCGGCTAACTATGGCTACACCTTC

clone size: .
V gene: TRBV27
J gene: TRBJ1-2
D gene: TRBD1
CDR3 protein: CASRGTATPNYGYTF
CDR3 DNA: TGTGCCAGCAGGGGGACAGCCACCCCAAACTATGGCTACACCTTC

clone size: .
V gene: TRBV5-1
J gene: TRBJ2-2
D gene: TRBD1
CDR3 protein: CASRGTGTNTGELFF
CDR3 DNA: TGCGCCAGCAGGGGGACAGGGACGAACACCGGGGAGCTGTTTTTT

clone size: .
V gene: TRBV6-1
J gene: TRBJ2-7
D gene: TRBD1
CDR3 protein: CASSLGQSSYEQYF
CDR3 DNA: TGTGCCAGCAGCTTGGGACAGAGTTCCTACGAGCAGTACTTC

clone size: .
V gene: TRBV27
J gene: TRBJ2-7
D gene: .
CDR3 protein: CASRLTDLTLLGEQYF
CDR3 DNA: TGTGCCAGCAGGCTGACGGACTTGACCCTCTTGGGGGAGCAGTACTTC

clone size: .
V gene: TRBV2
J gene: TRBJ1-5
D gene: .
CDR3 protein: CASIQDRAVNQPQHF
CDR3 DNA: TGTGCCAGCATTCAAGATAGGGCAGTAAATCAGCCCCAGCATTTT

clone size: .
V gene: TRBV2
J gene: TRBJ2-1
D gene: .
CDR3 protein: CATKGESLDNEQFF
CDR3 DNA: TGTGCCACCAAGGGGGAGTCCCTGGACAATGAGCAGTTCTTC

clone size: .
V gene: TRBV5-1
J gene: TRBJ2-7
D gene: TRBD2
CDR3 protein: CASSGKLAGGPGEQYF
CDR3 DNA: TGCGCCAGCAGCGGAAAACTAGCGGGAGGGCCAGGGGAGCAGTACTTC

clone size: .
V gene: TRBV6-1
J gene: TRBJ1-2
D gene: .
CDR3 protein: CASSEYHSPNSQYGYTF
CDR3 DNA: TGTGCCAGCAGTGAATATCACAGCCCCAACTCTCAATATGGCTACACCTTC

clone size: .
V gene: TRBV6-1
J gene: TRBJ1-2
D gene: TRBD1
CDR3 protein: CASSLRDREGGYTF
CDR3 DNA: TGTGCCAGCAGTTTGCGGGACAGGGAGGGTGGCTACACCTTC

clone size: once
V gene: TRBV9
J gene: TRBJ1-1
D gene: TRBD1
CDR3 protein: CASSRGIKTGVENTEAFF
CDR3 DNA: TGTGCCAGCAGCAGGGGGATTAAGACAGGGGTCGAGAACACTGAAGCTTTCTTT

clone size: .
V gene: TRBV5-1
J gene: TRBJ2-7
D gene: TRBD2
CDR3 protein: CASSGGVGGPSEQYF
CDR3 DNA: TGCGCCAGCAGCGGGGGAGTGGGAGGGCCCTCCGAGCAGTACTTC

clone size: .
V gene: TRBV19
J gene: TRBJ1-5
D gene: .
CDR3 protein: CASSIQINQPQHF
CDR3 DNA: TGTGCCAGTAGTATCCAGATCAATCAGCCCCAGCATTTT

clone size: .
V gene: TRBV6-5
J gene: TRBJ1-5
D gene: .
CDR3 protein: CASREGLSNQPQHF
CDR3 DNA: TGTGCCAGCAGGGAGGGACTTAGCAATCAGCCCCAGCATTTT

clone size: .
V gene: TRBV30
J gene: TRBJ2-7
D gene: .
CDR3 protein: CAWSGLGGEQYF
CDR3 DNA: TGTGCCTGGAGTGGACTAGGTGGCGAGCAGTACTTC

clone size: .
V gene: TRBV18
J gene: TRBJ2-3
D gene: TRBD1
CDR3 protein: CASSPPKGASTDTQYF
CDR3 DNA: TGTGCCAGCTCACCACCTAAGGGGGCTAGCACAGATACGCAGTATTTT

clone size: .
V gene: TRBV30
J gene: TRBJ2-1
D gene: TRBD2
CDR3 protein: CASGLAGGEQFF
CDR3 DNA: TGTGCCTCGGGACTAGCGGGAGGTGAGCAGTTCTTC

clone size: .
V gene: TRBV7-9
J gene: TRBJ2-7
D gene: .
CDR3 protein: CASSRNYEQYF
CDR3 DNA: TGTGCCAGCAGCCGTAACTACGAGCAGTACTTC

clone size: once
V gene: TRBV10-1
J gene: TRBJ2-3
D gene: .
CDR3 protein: CASSWTPDTDTQYF
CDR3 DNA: TGCGCCAGCAGTTGGACACCCGACACAGATACGCAGTATTTT

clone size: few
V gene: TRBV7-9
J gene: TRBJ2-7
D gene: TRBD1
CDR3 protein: CASSPRTGTYEQYF
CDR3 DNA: TGTGCCAGCAGCCCAAGGACAGGGACCTACGAGCAGTACTTC

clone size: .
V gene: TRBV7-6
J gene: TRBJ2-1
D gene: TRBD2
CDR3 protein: CASSLVRGGQASGQFF
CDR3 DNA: TGTGCCAGCAGCTTAGTTCGGGGAGGGCAGGCGTCTGGGCAGTTCTTC

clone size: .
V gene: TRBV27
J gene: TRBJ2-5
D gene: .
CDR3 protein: CASSFRDIGTQYF
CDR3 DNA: TGTGCCAGCAGTTTCCGGGACATTGGGACCCAGTACTTC

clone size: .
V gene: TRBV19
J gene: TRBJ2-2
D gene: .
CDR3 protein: CASRTNRAANTGELFF
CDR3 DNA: TGTGCCAGTAGGACCAACAGGGCAGCGAACACCGGGGAGCTGTTTTTT

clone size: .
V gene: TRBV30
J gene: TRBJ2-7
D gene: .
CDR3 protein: CAWSAQGPYEQYF
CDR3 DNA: TGTGCCTGGAGTGCACAGGGTCCCTACGAGCAGTACTTC

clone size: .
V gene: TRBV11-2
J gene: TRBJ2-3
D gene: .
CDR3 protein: CASSPRLGGDTQYF
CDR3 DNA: TGTGCCAGCAGCCCTCGACTAGGGGGGGATACGCAGTATTTT

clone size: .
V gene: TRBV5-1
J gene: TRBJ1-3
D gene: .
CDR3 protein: CASSLTHGGNTIYF
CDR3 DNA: TGCGCCAGCAGCTTAACCCACGGGGGAAACACCATATATTTT

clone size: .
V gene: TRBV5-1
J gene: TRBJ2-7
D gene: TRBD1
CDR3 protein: CASSLTGEYEQYF
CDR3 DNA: TGCGCCAGCAGCCTGACAGGGGAGTACGAGCAGTACTTC

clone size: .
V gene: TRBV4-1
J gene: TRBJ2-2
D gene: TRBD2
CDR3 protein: CASSRTSGGVPGELFF
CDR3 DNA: TGCGCCAGCAGCCGAACTAGCGGGGGGGTCCCCGGGGAGCTGTTTTTT